The 27 T cell receptor beta chains given below trace back to one sample, sequenced in a study of T-cell memory formation after mild COVID-19. From the 5' RACE reads, TCRdb called clonotypes with MiXCR, one entry per CDR3 protein. The sample contains some 130,000 distinct CDR3 sequences, roughly 15% of which appear only once. Sequenced: PBMCs or a T cell subset sorted from them (not recorded which). The receptor source for this set is an adult woman who had mild COVID-19 (a few samples of this study predate the infection). Cell type and time point are not known.

This chain links TRBV5-1 with TRBJ1-1, with D unclear. The CDR3 totals 14 residues. The germline V and J ends were trimmed by 1 base and 1 base, with 8 bases remaining between them. Germline V lookup: CDR1 SGHRS, CDR2 YFSETQ. The CDR3 spells CASSLTRTNTEAFF. The CDR3 DNA reads TGCGCCAGCAGCTTGACCAGGACGAACACTGAAGCTTTCTTT.

This clonotype was picked up a small number of times. V is TRBV7-8 and J is TRBJ1-4; TRBD1 is a possible D gene (6 bases). The V gene lost 0 bases and the J gene lost 8 bases, with 10 bases spanning the gap. The CDR3 extends over 14 amino acids. Per germline, CDR1 SGHVS and CDR2 FQNEAQ. The CDR3 coding sequence is TGTGCCAGCAGCTTAGCCTGGGGGCAGGAAAAACTGTTTTTT. Its translation: CASSLAWGQEKLFF.

This chain's CDR3 is CASSQEGGGGRARNEQFF. The CDR3 coding sequence is TGTGCCAGCAGCCAAGAAGGGGGTGGTGGGAGGGCCAGGAATGAGCAGTTCTTC. The V gene is TRBV4-2, the J gene TRBJ2-1; D is possibly TRBD2 (7 bases). Trimming took 0 bases from V and 7 from J, leaving 22 bases between them. Germline V CDR1 and CDR2: LGHNA, YNFKEQ. The CDR3 length is 18 residues.

The chain carries TRBV7-9 and TRBJ2-5; weak D call: TRBD1 (6 bases). Trimming pared 0 bases from V and 3 bases from J, leaving 11 bases between. This CDR3 has 15 residues. Germline V lookup: CDR1 SEHNR, CDR2 FQNEAQ (reference sequence). CDR3 DNA sequence: TGTGCCAGCAGCTTAGCGGGGGCAGGGAAAGAGACCCAGTACTTC. It specifies CASSLAGAGKETQYF.

This clonotype occurred a few times. The genes are TRBV14 and TRBJ2-3; D is uncertain. The V and J ends lost 1 base and 1 base respectively, with 6 bases between them. Germline-derived CDR1 and CDR2 are SGHDN and FVKESK. This CDR3 is 14 amino acids long. In DNA form, the CDR3 reads TGTGCCAGCAGCCAAGTAGACGGCACAGATACGCAGTATTTT. This encodes CASSQVDGTDTQYF.

The chain joins TRBV5-6 to TRBJ2-2; D assignment may be TRBD1 or TRBD2 (7 bases each). Germline assignment: CDR1 SGHDT and CDR2 YYEEEE. The length of the CDR3 is 14 residues. Deletions cut 4 bases from V and 7 bases from J, with 14 bases between. CDR3 protein: CASSSGTALGELFF. DNA of the CDR3: TGTGCCAGCAGCAGCGGGACAGCCCTCGGGGAGCTGTTTTTT.

The rearrangement links TRBV10-3 to TRBJ1-1; 8 bases are shared with TRBD1. Germline V lookup: CDR1 ENHRY, CDR2 SYGVKD. After removal of 6 bases from V and 1 base from J, the junction contained 7 bases not matched to a gene. There are 15 residues in the CDR3. CDR3 in amino acids: CAISWTGSRNTEAFF. The CDR3 DNA reads TGTGCCATCAGCTGGACAGGGTCACGGAACACTGAAGCTTTCTTT.

V is TRBV21-1 and J is TRBJ2-2; the table assigns TRBD2, which was not confirmed against the DNA. TRBV21-1 is termed a pseudogene. CDR3 length: 15 amino acids. The CDR3 coding sequence is TGTGCCAGCACCGCTAGGATTTCGAACACCGGGGAGCTGTTTTTT. It translates to CASTARISNTGELFF.

J is TRBJ2-5 and V is TRBV7-9, with 8 bases identical to TRBD2. Germline assignment: CDR1 SEHNR and CDR2 FQNEAQ (reference sequence). The V segment lost 5 bases and the J segment 2 bases; nucleotides outside the gene matches: 10. This CDR3 has 16 amino acids. The CDR3 DNA reads as TGTGCCAGCAGCGGAACTAGCGGTGGGGGTCAAGAGACCCAGTACTTC. As protein: CASSGTSGGGQETQYF.

This clonotype has just a few counts. The chain couples TRBV30 to TRBJ2-1, with 8 nucleotides matching TRBD2. The length of the CDR3 is 17 residues. Germline trimming cut 0 bases from V and 2 bases from J; bases unmatched to any gene: 9. Germline V lookup: CDR1 GTSNPN, CDR2 SVGIG (reference sequence). The CDR3 protein is CAWSVQLGGLAYNEQFF. CDR3 nucleotides: TGTGCCTGGAGTGTACAATTGGGGGGACTAGCCTACAATGAGCAGTTCTTC.

This clonotype was observed at least ten times. The chain uses TRBV18 and TRBJ2-1, with D tentatively TRBD1 (6 bases). Trimming removed 3 bases from V and 2 bases from J, with 11 bases in between. Germline V gene data show CDR1 as KGHSH and CDR2 as LQKENI. The CDR3 has 15 amino acids. The DNA of the CDR3 is TGTGCCAGCTCACCGTTGGCAGGGGCCTACAATGAGCAGTTCTTC. This encodes CASSPLAGAYNEQFF.

This clonotype has more than one count but fewer than ten. V usage is TRBV7-3 and J usage is TRBJ2-7, with 11 positions matching TRBD2. The CDR3 runs 16 residues. The ends lost 1 base at V and 0 bases at J; junction bases unmatched: 2. Germline CDR1 SGHTA, CDR2 FQGTGA. The DNA of the CDR3 is TGTGCCAGCAGCTTAATGGGGACTAGCGGCTCCTACGAGCAGTACTTC. Protein: CASSLMGTSGSYEQYF.

This chain connects TRBV5-6 to TRBJ2-3; 14 bases agree with TRBD2. J gave up 5 bases and V 5 bases, and 1 base lay outside the gene matches. Germline CDR1 reads SGHDT; CDR2 reads YYEEEE. The CDR3 consists of 14 residues. CDR3 in amino acids: CASRGLAGGDTQYF. The CDR3 bases are TGTGCCAGCAGAGGACTAGCGGGGGGAGATACGCAGTATTTT.

The chain combines TRBV10-3 with TRBJ2-1; no reliable D call. The V end lost 3 bases, the J end lost 8 bases, and 11 bases lay between the germline ends. The CDR3 consists of 13 residues. Germline values: CDR1 ENHRY, CDR2 SYGVKD. The CDR3 DNA follows: TGTGCCATCAGTGACGGCAGTAGGGATGAGCAGTTCTTC. It encodes CAISDGSRDEQFF.

V usage is TRBV7-6 and J usage is TRBJ2-1; 7 nucleotides agree with TRBD2. The CDR3 length is 17 residues. Germline V gene data show CDR1 as SGHVS and CDR2 as FNYEAQ. J lost 0 bases, V lost 1 base, and 6 bases had no gene match. The CDR3 sequence is CASSLVWGGSSYNEQFF. DNA for the CDR3: TGTGCCAGCAGCTTAGTGTGGGGCGGGAGCTCCTACAATGAGCAGTTCTTC.

This clonotype was seen many times. The chain has TRBV20-1 and TRBJ2-5; D ambiguous. Germline V gives CDR1 DFQATT, CDR2 SNEGSKA (reference sequence). CDR3 length: 12 amino acids. Trimming removed 7 bases from V and 2 bases from J, with 11 bases in between. In DNA, the CDR3 is TGCAGTGTGTTTGGGGTTCAAGAGACCCAGTACTTC. It specifies CSVFGVQETQYF.

The rearrangement uses TRBV20-1 and TRBJ2-7; D might be TRBD1 or TRBD2, each matching 5 bases. CDR1 DFQATT and CDR2 SNEGSKA come from the germline V gene (reference sequence). The CDR3 contains 12 residues. The germline V and J ends were trimmed by 3 bases and 3 bases, with 9 bases remaining between them. CDR3 sequence reads: CSASAGGYEQYF. CDR3 sequence (DNA): TGCAGTGCTAGCGCTGGGGGCTACGAGCAGTACTTC.

There are many counts of this clonotype. CDR3 amino acids: CSALDSYEQYF. The CDR3 nucleotides read TGCAGCGCCCTGGACTCCTACGAGCAGTACTTC. The chain couples TRBV29-1 to TRBJ2-7; D is ambiguous. Germline CDR1 is SQVTM and CDR2 is ANQGSEA. Trimming removed 7 bases at V and 0 bases at J, with 7 bases between. The CDR3 consists of 11 residues.

This chain joins TRBV9 and TRBJ2-1; 8 nucleotides align to TRBD1. The ends lost 5 bases at V and 6 bases at J; junction bases unmatched: 7. The CDR3 is 14 residues long. Germline V gene lookup returns CDR1 SGDLS and CDR2 YYNGEE. This CDR3 reads CASSSGTGPNEQFF. The CDR3, as DNA: TGTGCCAGCAGTTCCGGGACAGGACCCAATGAGCAGTTCTTC.

This sequence joins TRBV5-1 and TRBJ2-1; a possible D gene is TRBD1 (5 bases). The CDR3 is 13 residues long. The germline V gene encodes CDR1 SGHRS and CDR2 YFSETQ. V lost 4 bases to trimming and J lost 7 bases, with 12 bases between them. The CDR3 DNA follows: TGCGCCAGCAGCAAGGAAAGGGGTAATGAGCAGTTCTTC. Residues: CASSKERGNEQFF.

The V call is TRBV2, the J call TRBJ2-7; TRBD1 is a possible D gene (6 bases). Germline-derived CDR1 and CDR2 are SNHLY and FYNNEI. With 11 bases removed from V and 4 bases from J, the gap between germline ends came to 12 bases. This CDR3 region has 11 residues. CDR3 nucleotide sequence: TGTGCCGAAGCCGGACAGTACGAGCAGTACTTC. Translated, it gives CAEAGQYEQYF.

This clonotype was observed a few times. The chain carries TRBV7-9 and TRBJ2-1; 14 bases map to TRBD2. This CDR3 is built from 16 residues. Germline V gives CDR1 SEHNR, CDR2 FQNEAQ (reference sequence). Trimming cost V 5 bases and J 8 bases; bases outside gene matches: 8. DNA for the CDR3: TGTGCCAGCAGCGTACCCGGGACTAGCGGGAGCGATGAGCAGTTCTTC. Translated: CASSVPGTSGSDEQFF.

The genes are TRBV6-5 and TRBJ2-7; D unresolved. The V gene's germline CDR1 is MNHEY and CDR2 SVGAGI. CDR3 size: 14 residues. The ends were cut back, 0 bases at V and 0 bases at J, with 6 bases in the middle. CDR3 sequence reads: CASSYSGFSYEQYF. CDR3 sequence (DNA): TGTGCCAGCAGTTACTCCGGTTTCTCCTACGAGCAGTACTTC.

The chain couples TRBV5-4 to TRBJ1-4, with 7 bases identical to TRBD1. The CDR3 loop spans 15 amino acids. Trimming cost V 4 bases and J 5 bases; bases outside gene matches: 8. From germline, CDR1 is SGHNT and CDR2 YYREEE (reference sequence). The CDR3 bases are TGTGCCAGCAGCATGAGACAGGGATGGAATGAAAAACTGTTTTTT. Translated: CASSMRQGWNEKLFF.

This clonotype was detected only a few times. The V call is TRBV7-2, the J call TRBJ2-7, with unresolved D. There are 16 residues in the CDR3. V was cut by 5 bases and J by 0 bases, with 17 bases left in between. Germline CDR1 is SGHTA and CDR2 is FQGNSA. DNA for the CDR3: TGTGCCAGCAGCCCGAGTGGGCAGACGAGCTCCTACGAGCAGTACTTC. Translating gives CASSPSGQTSSYEQYF.

The sample holds a few counts of this clonotype. The CDR3 sequence is CASSGGTQFF. The CDR3 region has the DNA TGTGCCAGCAGCGGGGGCACGCAGTTCTTC. This sequence joins TRBV7-9 and TRBJ2-1, with D maybe TRBD1 (6 bases). Germline lookup yields CDR1 SEHNR and CDR2 FQNEAQ (reference sequence). The ends were cut back, 5 bases at V and 12 bases at J, with 8 bases in the middle. This CDR3 region has 10 residues.

This clonotype occurred a few times. The chain combines TRBV6-5 with TRBJ1-1; the D is unclear. Germline V gene data show CDR1 as MNHEY and CDR2 as SVGAGI. The V and J ends lost 1 base and 3 bases respectively, with 9 bases between them. The CDR3 runs to 14 residues. CDR3 protein: CASSYYRWDTEAFF. The CDR3, as DNA: TGTGCCAGCAGTTACTATAGGTGGGACACTGAAGCTTTCTTT.